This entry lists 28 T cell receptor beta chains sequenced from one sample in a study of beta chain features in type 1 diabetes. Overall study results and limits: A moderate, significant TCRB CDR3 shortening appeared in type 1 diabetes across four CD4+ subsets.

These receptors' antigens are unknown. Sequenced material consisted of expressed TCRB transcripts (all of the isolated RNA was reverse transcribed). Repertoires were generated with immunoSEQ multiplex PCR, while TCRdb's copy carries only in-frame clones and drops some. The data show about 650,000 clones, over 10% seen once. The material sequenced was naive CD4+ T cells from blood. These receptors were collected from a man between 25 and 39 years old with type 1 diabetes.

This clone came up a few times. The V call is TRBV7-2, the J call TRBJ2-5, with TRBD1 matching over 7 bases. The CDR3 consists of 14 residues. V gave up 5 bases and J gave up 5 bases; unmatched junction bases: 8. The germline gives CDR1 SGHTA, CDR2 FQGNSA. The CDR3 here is CASSPNRGRETQYF. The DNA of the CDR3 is TGTGCCAGCAGCCCTAACAGGGGTCGGGAGACCCAGTACTTC.

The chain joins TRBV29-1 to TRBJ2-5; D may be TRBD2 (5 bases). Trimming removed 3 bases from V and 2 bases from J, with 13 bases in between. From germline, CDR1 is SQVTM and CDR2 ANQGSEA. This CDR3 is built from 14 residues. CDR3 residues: CSVDWLAGQETQYF. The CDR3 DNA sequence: TGCAGCGTTGACTGGCTAGCCGGGCAAGAGACCCAGTACTTC.

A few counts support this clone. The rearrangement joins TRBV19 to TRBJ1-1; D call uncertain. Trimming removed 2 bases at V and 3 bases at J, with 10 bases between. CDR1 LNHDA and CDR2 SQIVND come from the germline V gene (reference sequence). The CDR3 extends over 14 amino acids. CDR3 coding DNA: TGTGCCAGTAGTATAAGCAGTGGTTACACTGAAGCTTTCTTT. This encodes CASSISSGYTEAFF.

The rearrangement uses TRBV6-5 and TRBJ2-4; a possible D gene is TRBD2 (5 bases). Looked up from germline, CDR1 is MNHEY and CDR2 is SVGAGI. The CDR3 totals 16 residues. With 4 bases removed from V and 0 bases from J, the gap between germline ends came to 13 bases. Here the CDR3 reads CASSSNSGLAKNIQYF. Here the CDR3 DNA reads TGTGCCAGCAGTTCGAACAGTGGACTAGCCAAAAACATTCAGTACTTC.

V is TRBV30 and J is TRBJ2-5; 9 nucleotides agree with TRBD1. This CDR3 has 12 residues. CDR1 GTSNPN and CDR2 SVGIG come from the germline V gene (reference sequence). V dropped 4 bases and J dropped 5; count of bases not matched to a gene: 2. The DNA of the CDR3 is TGTGCCTGGAAGGGGACAGGGGAGACCCAGTACTTC. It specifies CAWKGTGETQYF.

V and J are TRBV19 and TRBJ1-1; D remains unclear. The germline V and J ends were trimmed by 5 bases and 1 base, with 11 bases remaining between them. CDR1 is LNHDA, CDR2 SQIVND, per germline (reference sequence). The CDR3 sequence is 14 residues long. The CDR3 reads CASSPFGENTEAFF. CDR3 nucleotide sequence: TGTGCCAGTAGTCCTTTTGGGGAGAACACTGAAGCTTTCTTT.

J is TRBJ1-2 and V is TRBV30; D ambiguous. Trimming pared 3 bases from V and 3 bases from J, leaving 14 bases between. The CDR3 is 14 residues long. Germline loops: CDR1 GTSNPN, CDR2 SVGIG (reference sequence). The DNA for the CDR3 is TGTGCCTGGAGATTAGGGCCTCTAGACTATGGCTACACCTTC. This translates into CAWRLGPLDYGYTF.

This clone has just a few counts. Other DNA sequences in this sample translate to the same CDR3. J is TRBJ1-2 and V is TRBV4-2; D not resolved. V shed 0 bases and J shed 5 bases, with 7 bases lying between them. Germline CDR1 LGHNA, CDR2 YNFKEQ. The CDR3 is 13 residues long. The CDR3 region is CASSQDNLYGYTF. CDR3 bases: TGTGCCAGCAGCCAAGATAACTTATATGGCTACACCTTC.

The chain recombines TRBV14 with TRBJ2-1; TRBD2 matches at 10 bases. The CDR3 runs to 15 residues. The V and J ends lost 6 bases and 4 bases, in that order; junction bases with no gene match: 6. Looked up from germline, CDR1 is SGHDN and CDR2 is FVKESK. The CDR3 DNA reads TGTGCCAGCAGGCCAAGCGGGGGGGTTTACAATGAGCAGTTCTTC. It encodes CASRPSGGVYNEQFF. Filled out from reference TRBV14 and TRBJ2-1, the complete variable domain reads EAGVTQFPSHSVIEKGQTVTLRCDPISGHDNLYWYRRVMGKEIKFLLHFVKESKQDESGMPNNRFLAERTGGTYSTLKVQPAELEDSGVYFCASRPSGGVYNEQFFGPGTRLTVL.

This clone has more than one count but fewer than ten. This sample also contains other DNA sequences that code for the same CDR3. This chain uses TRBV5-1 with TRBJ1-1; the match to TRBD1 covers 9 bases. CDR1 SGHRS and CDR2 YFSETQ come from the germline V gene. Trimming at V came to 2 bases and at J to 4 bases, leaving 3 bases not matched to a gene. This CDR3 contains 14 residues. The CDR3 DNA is TGCGCCAGCAGCTTTACAGGGGGCGGCACTGAAGCTTTCTTT. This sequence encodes CASSFTGGGTEAFF.

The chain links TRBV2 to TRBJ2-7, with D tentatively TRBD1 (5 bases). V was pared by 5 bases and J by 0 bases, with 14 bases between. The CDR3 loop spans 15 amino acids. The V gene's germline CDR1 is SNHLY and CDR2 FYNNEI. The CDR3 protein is CASSRMQGSSYEQYF. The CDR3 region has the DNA TGTGCCAGCAGTCGGATGCAGGGAAGCTCCTACGAGCAGTACTTC.

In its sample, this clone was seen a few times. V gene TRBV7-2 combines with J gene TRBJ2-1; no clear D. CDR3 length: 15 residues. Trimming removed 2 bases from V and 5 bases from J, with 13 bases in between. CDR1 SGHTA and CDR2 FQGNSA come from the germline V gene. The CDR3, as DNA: TGTGCCAGCAGCTTACGAAGTCTGCCTGACAATGAGCAGTTCTTC. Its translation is CASSLRSLPDNEQFF.

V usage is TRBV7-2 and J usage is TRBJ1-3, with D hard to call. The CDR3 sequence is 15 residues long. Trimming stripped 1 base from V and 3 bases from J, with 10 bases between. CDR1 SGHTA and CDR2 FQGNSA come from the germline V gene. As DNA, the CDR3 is TGTGCCAGCAGCTTAGAACCTGGACGTGGAAACACCATATATTTT. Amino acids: CASSLEPGRGNTIYF.

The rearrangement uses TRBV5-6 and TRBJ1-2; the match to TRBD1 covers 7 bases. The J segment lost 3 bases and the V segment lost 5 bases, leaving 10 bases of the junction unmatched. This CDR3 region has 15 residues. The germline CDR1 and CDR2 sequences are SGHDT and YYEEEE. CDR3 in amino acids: CASSSLGQDYYGYTF. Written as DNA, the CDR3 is TGTGCCAGCAGTTCTCTAGGACAGGACTACTATGGCTACACCTTC.

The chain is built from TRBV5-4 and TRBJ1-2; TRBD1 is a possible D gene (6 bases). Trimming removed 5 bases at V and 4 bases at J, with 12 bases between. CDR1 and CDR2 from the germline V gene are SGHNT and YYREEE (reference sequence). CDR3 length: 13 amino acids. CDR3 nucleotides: TGTGCCAGCAGTGGCGACAGGAGCTATGGCTACACCTTC. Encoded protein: CASSGDRSYGYTF.

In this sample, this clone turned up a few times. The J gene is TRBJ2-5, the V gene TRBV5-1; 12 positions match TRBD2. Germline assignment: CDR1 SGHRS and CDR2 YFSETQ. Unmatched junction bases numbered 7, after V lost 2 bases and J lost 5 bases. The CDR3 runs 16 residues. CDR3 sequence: CASSFSSGGAVETQYF. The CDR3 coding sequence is TGCGCCAGCAGCTTTTCTAGCGGGGGGGCCGTGGAGACCCAGTACTTC.

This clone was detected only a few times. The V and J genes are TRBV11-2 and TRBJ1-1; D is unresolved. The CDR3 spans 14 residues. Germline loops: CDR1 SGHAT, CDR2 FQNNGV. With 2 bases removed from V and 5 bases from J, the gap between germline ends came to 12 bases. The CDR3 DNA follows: TGTGCCAGCAGCTTAAATCGGGTGGGGACTGAAGCTTTCTTT. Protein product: CASSLNRVGTEAFF.

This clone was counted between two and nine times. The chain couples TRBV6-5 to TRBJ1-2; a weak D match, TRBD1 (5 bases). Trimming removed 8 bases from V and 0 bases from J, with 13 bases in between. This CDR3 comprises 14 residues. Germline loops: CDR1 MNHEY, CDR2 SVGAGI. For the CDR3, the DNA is TGTGCCAGCCGGGAAGGGACCACTAACTATGGCTACACCTTC. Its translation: CASREGTTNYGYTF.

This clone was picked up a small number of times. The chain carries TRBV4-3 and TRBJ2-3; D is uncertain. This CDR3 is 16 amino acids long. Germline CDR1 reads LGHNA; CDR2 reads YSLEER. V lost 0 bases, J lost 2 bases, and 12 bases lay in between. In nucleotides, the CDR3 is TGCGCCAGCAGCCAAGATTTGCCAGCTTTCACAGATACGCAGTATTTT. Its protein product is CASSQDLPAFTDTQYF.

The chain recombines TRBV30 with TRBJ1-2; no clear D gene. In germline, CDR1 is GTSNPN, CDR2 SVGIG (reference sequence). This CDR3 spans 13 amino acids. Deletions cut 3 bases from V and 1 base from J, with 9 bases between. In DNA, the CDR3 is TGTGCCTGGAGGGCTTCAATTAACTATGGCTACACCTTC. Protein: CAWRASINYGYTF.

DNA for the CDR3: TGTGCTAGTGGGGGGCCGACAGGGGCTTATGGCTACACCTTC. This codes for CASGGPTGAYGYTF. This chain links TRBV12-5 with TRBJ1-2; 8 nucleotides align to TRBD1. Per germline, CDR1 LGHNT and CDR2 FRNRAP. The CDR3 extends over 14 amino acids. V dropped 6 bases and J dropped 5; count of bases not matched to a gene: 8.

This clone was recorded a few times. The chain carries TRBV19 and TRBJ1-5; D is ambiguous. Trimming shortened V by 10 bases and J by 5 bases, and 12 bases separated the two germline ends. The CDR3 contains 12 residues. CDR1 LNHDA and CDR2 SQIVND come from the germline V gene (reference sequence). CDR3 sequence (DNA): TGTGCCACCAGCGAGGACGATCAGCCCCAGCATTTT. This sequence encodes CATSEDDQPQHF.

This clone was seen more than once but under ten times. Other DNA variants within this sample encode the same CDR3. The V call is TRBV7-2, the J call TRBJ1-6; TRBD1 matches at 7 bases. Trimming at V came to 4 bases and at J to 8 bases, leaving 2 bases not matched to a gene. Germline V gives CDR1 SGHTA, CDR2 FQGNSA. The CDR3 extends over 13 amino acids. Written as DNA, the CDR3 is TGTGCCAGCAGCTCGCAGGGGGATTCACCCCTCCACTTT. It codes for CASSSQGDSPLHF.

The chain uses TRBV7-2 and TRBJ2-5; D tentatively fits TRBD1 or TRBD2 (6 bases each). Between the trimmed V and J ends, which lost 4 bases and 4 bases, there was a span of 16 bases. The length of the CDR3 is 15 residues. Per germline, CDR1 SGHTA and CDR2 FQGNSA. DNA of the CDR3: TGTGCCAGCAGCTACGCGGGACAAACGACAGAGACCCAGTACTTC. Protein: CASSYAGQTTETQYF. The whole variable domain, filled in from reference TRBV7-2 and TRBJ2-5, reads GAGVSQSPSNKVTEKGKDVELRCDPISGHTALYWYRQSLGQGLEFLIYFQGNSAPDKSGLPSDRFSAERTGGSVSTLTIQRTQQEDSAVYLCASSYAGQTTETQYFGPGTRLLVL.

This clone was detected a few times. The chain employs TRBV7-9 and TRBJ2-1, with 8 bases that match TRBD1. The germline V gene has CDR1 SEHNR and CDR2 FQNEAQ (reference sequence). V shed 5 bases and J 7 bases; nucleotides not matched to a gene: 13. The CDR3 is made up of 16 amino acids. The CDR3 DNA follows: TGTGCCAGCAGCCCCCAGGAGGGGACAGGCATAAATGAGCAGTTCTTC. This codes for CASSPQEGTGINEQFF.

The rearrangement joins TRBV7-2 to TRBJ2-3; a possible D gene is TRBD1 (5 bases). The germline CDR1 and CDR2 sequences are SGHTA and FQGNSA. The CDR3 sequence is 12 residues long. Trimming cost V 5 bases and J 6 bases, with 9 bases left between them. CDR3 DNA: TGTGCCAGCAGCCCGGCAGGGGATACGCAGTATTTT. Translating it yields CASSPAGDTQYF.

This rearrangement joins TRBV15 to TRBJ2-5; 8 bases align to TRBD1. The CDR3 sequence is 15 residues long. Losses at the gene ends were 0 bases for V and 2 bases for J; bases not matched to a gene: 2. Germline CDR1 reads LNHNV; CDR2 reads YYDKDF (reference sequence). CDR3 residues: CATSRDQGAQETQYF. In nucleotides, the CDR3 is TGTGCCACCAGCAGAGATCAGGGGGCGCAAGAGACCCAGTACTTC.

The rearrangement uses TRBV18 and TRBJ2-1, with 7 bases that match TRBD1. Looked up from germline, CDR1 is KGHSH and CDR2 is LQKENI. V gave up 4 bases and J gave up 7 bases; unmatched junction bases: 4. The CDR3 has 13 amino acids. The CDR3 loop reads CASSQDRANEQFF. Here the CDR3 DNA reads TGTGCCAGCTCACAAGACAGGGCAAATGAGCAGTTCTTC.